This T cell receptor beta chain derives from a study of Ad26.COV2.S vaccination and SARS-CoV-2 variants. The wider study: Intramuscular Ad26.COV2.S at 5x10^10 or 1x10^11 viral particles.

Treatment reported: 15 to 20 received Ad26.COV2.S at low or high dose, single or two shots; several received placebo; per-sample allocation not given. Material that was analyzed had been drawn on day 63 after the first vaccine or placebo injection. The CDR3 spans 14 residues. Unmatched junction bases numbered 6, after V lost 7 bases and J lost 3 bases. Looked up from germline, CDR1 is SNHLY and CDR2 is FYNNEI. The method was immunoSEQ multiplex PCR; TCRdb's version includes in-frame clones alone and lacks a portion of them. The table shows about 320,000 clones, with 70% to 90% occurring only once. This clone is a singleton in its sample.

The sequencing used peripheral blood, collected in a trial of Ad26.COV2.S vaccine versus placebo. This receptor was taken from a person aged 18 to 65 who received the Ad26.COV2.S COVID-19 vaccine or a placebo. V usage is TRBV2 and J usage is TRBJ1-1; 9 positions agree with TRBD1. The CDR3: CASKQQGADTEAFF. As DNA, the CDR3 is TGTGCCAGCAAACAACAGGGGGCGGACACTGAAGCTTTCTTT.